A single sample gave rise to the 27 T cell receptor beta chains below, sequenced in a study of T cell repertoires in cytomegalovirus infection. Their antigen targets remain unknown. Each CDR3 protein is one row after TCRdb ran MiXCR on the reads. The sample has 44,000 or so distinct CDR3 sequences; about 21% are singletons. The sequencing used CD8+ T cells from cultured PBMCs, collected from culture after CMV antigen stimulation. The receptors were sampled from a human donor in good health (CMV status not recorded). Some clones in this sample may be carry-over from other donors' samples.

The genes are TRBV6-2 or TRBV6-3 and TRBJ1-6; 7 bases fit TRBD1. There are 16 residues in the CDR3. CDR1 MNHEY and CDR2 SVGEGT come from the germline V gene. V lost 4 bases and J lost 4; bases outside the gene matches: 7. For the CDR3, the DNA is TGTGCCAGCAGTTTCCTCGGACAGGAGTATAATTCACCCCTCCACTTT. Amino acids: CASSFLGQEYNSPLHF.

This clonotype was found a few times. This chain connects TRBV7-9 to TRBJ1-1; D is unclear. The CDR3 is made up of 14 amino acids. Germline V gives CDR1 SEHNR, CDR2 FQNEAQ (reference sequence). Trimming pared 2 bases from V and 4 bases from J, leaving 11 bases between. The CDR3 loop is CASSLLGLGTEAFF. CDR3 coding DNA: TGTGCCAGCAGCTTATTAGGCCTGGGCACTGAAGCTTTCTTT.

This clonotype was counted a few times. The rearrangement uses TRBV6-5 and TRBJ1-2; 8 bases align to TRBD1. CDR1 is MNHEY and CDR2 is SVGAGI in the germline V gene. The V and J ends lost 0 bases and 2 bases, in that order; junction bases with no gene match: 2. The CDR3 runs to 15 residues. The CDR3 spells CASSYSGQGNYGYTF. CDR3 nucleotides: TGTGCCAGCAGTTACTCCGGACAGGGCAACTATGGCTACACCTTC.

CDR3 region: CASRSTGRLVETQYF. The CDR3 DNA reads as TGTGCCAGCAGGTCGACAGGGCGCTTAGTAGAGACCCAGTACTTC. This chain uses TRBV6-2 or TRBV6-3 with TRBJ2-5; 7 nucleotides align to TRBD1. Germline assignment: CDR1 MNHEY and CDR2 SVGEGT. V lost 6 bases and J lost 4; bases outside the gene matches: 11. The CDR3 covers 15 residues.

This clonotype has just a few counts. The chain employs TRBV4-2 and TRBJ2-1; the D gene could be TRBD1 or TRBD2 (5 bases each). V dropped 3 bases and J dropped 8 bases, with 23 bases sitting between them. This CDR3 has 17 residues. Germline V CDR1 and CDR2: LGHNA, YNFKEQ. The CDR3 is CASSQDEPRGLRDEQFF. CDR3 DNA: TGTGCCAGCAGCCAGGACGAACCCCGGGGCTTGAGGGATGAGCAGTTCTTC.

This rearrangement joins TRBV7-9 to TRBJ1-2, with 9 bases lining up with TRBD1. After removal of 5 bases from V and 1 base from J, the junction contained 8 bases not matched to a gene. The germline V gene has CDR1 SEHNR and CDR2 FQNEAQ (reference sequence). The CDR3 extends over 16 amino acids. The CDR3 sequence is CASSLGTGKGNYGYTF. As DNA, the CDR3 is TGTGCCAGCAGCCTCGGGACAGGGAAGGGTAACTATGGCTACACCTTC.

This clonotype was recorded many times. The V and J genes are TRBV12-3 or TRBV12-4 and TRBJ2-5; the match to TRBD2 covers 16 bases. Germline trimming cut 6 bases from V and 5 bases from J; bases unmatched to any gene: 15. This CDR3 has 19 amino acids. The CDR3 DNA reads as TGTGCCAGCAGCTCCGGGACTAGCGGGGGGGATGGTGGTGAGGAGACCCAGTACTTC. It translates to CASSSGTSGGDGGEETQYF.

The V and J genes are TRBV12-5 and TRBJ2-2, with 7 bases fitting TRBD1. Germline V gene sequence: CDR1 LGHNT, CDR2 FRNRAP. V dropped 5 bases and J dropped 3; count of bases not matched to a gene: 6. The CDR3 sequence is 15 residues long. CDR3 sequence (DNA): TGTGCTAGTGGTAGATACAGGGGACACACCGGGGAGCTGTTTTTT. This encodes CASGRYRGHTGELFF.

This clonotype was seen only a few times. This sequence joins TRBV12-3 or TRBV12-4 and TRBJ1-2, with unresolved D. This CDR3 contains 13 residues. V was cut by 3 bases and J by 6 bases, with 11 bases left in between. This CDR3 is CASSFWDGNGYTF. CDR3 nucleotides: TGTGCCAGCAGTTTTTGGGATGGGAATGGCTACACCTTC.

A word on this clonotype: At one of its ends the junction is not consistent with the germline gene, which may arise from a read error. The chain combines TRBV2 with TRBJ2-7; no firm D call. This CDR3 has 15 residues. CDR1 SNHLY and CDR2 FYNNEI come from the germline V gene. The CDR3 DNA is TGTGTCAGCAGTCTATACAGTGCTGCTGAGGACGAGCAGTACTTC. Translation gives CVSSLYSAAEDEQYF.

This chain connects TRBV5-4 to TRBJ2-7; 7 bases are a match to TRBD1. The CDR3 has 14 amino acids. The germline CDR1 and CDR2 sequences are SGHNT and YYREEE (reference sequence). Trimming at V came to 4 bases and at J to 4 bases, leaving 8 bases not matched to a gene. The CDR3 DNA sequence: TGTGCCAGCAGCCGAGGACAGGCTGTGTACGAGCAGTACTTC. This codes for CASSRGQAVYEQYF.

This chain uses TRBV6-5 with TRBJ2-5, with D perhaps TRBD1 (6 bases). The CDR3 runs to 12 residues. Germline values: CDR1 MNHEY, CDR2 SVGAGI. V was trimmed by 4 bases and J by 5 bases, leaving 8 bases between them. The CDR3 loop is CASSSDRETQYF. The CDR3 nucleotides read TGTGCCAGCAGTTCTGACAGGGAGACCCAGTACTTC.

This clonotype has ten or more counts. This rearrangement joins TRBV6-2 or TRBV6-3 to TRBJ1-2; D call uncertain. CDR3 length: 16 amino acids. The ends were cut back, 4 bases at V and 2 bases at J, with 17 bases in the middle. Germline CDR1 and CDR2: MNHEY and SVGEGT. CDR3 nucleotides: TGTGCCAGCAGTTCAGGCCTCCTCTGGGCAAACTATGGCTACACCTTC. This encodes CASSSGLLWANYGYTF.

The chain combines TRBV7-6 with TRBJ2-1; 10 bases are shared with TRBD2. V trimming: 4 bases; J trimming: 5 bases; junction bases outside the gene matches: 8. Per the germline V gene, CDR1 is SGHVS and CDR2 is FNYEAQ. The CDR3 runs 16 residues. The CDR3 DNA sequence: TGTGCCAGCAGCTACCAGGGACTAGCGACCCACAATGAGCAGTTCTTC. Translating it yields CASSYQGLATHNEQFF.

CDR3 in amino acids: CASTPLSGTGNGYTF. CDR3 nucleotide sequence: TGTGCCAGCACCCCATTGTCCGGGACAGGGAATGGCTACACCTTC. The chain recombines TRBV7-2 with TRBJ1-2; 9 bases line up with TRBD1. In germline, CDR1 is SGHTA, CDR2 FQGNSA. The CDR3 has 15 amino acids. Losses at the gene ends were 7 bases for V and 6 bases for J; bases not matched to a gene: 12.

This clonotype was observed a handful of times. CDR3: CASSRAYDEQYF. CDR3 DNA sequence: TGTGCCAGCAGCCGCGCCTATGACGAGCAGTACTTC. The chain recombines TRBV7-9 with TRBJ2-7; D gene unclear. V was clipped by 5 bases and J by 5 bases, with 10 bases between them. Per the germline V gene, CDR1 is SEHNR and CDR2 is FQNEAQ (reference sequence). CDR3 length equals 12 residues.

CDR3: CASSLVGRSNRYEQYF. CDR3 nucleotides: TGTGCCAGCAGCTTAGTAGGGAGGTCAAACCGCTACGAGCAGTACTTC. This rearrangement joins TRBV7-9 to TRBJ2-7; TRBD2 is a possible D gene (6 bases). Germline V lookup: CDR1 SEHNR, CDR2 FQNEAQ (reference sequence). CDR3 length equals 16 residues. V was cut by 1 base and J by 3 bases, with 16 bases left in between.

The CDR3 DNA reads TGCGCCAGCAGCCAAGATCGGGCAGGTTACGAGCAGTACTTC. Amino acid sequence: CASSQDRAGYEQYF. The rearrangement uses TRBV4-1 and TRBJ2-7; D is undetermined. Trimming shortened V by 0 bases and J by 4 bases, and 10 bases separated the two germline ends. From germline, CDR1 is MGHRA and CDR2 YSYEKL. The CDR3 spans 14 residues.

The CDR3 DNA sequence: TGCAGTGCTAGTGAGGTCGCGGCCACTGAAGCTTTCTTT. Protein: CSASEVAATEAFF. This chain links TRBV20-1 with TRBJ1-1; D gene uncertain. The CDR3 spans 13 residues. The germline gives CDR1 DFQATT, CDR2 SNEGSKA (reference sequence). Trimming removed 3 bases at V and 4 bases at J, with 12 bases between.

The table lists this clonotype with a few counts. CDR3 DNA: TGTGCCAGCACCTTCTCCCCGGAGACCCAGTACTTC. It yields the protein CASTFSPETQYF. The rearrangement links TRBV7-9 to TRBJ2-5, with no clear D. From germline, CDR1 is SEHNR and CDR2 FQNEAQ (reference sequence). The CDR3 has 12 residues. V lost 7 bases and J lost 5, with 11 bases in between.

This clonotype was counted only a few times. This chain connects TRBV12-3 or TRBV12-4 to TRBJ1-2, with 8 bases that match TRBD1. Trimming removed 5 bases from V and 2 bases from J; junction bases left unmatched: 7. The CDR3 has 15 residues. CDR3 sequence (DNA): TGTGCCAGCAGTCCCAGACAGGGGATCAACTATGGCTACACCTTC. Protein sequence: CASSPRQGINYGYTF.

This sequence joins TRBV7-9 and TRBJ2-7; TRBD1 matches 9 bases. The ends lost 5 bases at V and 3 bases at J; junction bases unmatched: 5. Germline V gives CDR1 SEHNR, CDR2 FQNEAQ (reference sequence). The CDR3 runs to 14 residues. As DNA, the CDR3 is TGTGCCAGCAGCCCACGGGACAGGGACTACGAGCAGTACTTC. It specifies CASSPRDRDYEQYF.

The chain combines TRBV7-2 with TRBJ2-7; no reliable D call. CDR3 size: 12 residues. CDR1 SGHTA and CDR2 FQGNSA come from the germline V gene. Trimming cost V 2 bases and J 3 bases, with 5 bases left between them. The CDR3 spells CASSLLLYEQYF. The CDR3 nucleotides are TGTGCCAGCAGCTTATTGCTCTACGAGCAGTACTTC.

CDR3 sequence reads: CASRSSTGELFF. CDR3 DNA sequence: TGTGCCAGCAGAAGTAGCACCGGGGAGCTGTTTTTT. The J gene is TRBJ2-2, the V gene TRBV6-1; D gene uncertain. Germline values: CDR1 MNHNS, CDR2 SASEGT. The V end lost 6 bases, the J end lost 4 bases, and 6 bases lay between the germline ends. This CDR3 spans 12 amino acids.

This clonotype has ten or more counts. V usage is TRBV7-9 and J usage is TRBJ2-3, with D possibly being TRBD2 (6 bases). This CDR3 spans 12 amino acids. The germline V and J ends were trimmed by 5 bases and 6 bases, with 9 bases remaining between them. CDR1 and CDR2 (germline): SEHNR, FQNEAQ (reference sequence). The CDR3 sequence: CASSLGLDTQYF. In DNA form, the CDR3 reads TGTGCCAGCAGCCTGGGACTGGATACGCAGTATTTT.

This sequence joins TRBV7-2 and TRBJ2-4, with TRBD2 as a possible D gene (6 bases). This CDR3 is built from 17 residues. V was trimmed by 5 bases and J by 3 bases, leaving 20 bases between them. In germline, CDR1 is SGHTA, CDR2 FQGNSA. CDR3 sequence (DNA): TGTGCCAGCAGCCCGGGGTTTGGCGGGGCCTACAAAAACATTCAGTACTTC. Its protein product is CASSPGFGGAYKNIQYF.

CDR3: CASYTGTGAVLDGYTF. The CDR3 DNA follows: TGTGCCAGCTACACCGGGACAGGGGCCGTGCTGGATGGCTACACCTTC. The chain uses TRBV6-5 and TRBJ1-2, with TRBD1 matching 10 bases. J lost 6 bases, V lost 8 bases, and 15 bases had no gene match. The CDR3 contains 16 residues. Germline CDR1 MNHEY, CDR2 SVGAGI.